The sequence of this T cell receptor (beta chain) was determined in a study of blood T cell repertoires in COVID-19. The wider study: Samples of COVID-19 (acute and convalescent) were obtained from the United States, Italy and Spain. Sources were T cells, B-cell-depleted T cells, or PBMCs; the material itself was cDNA or gDNA.

In the authors' workflow: It was from reference gene primer amplification that nucleated cell counts were estimated. Measured with immunoSEQ multiplex PCR; TCRdb has only the in-frame clones, and not every one. The V and J calls and clone size are taken from that table; D and trimming were inferred from the DNA. The table records 150,000 to 200,000 clones, roughly 82% of them present only once. Patients at the Seattle site were enrolled during active infection and followed longitudinally. Trimming removed 2 bases at V and 1 base at J, with 14 bases between. Germline CDR1 reads GTSNPN; CDR2 reads SVGIG (reference sequence). CDR3 length: 15 residues.

Sequencing was done on a sample of peripheral blood. The J gene is TRBJ1-1, the V gene TRBV30, with D perhaps matching TRBD1 (5 bases). The sequence derives from a woman aged 55-69 years with COVID-19, enrolled during active disease. The CDR3 sequence: CAWSTGKGRNTEAFF. The DNA for the CDR3 is TGTGCCTGGAGTACAGGTAAAGGTAGGAACACTGAAGCTTTCTTT.